This T cell receptor beta chain was sequenced for a study of blood T cell repertoires in COVID-19. Study-wide context: Researchers got acute and convalescent COVID-19 samples from the United States, Italy and Spain. T cells, B-cell-depleted T cells, or PBMCs supplied cDNA or gDNA.

CDR3 length: 13 amino acids. Germline assignment: CDR1 SGHAT and CDR2 FQNNGV. Trimming cost V 5 bases and J 6 bases, with 13 bases left between them. In the original workflow: Counts of nucleated cells, estimated from reference gene primer amplification, were obtained. Assay: immunoSEQ multiplex PCR; the TCRdb copy retains only in-frame clones and omits some. V, J and clone size were drawn from that table, and D and trimming were deduced from the DNA. The profile shows approximately 240,000 clones, about 86% of them singletons. The source of this sequence is a woman aged 55-70 years with acute or convalescent COVID-19. Sequences were obtained from peripheral blood. The J gene is TRBJ1-2, the V gene TRBV11-2, with D perhaps TRBD1 (5 bases). In DNA form, the CDR3 reads TGTGCCAGCAGCCGGGGGACCTCTGATGGCTACACCTTC. It translates to CASSRGTSDGYTF.